A single sample gave rise to the 17 T cell receptor beta chains below, sequenced in a study of cytomegalovirus exposure and HLA in healthy donors. PCR employed 60 Vbeta and 13 Jbeta primers. Measured with immunoSEQ multiplex PCR; TCRdb has only the in-frame clones, and not every one. The repertoire holds approximately 150,000 clones, with around 82% as singletons. The sequenced sample consisted of PBMCs. All receptors come from a woman aged 40 to 50 in good health and CMV-seropositive.

The chain recombines TRBV28 with TRBJ1-2, with 7 bases that match TRBD1. CDR3 length equals 14 residues. With V trimmed by 5 bases and J by 6 bases, 9 bases remained unmatched. Germline CDR1 MDHEN, CDR2 SYDVKM. Here the CDR3 DNA reads TGTGCCAGCAGTCCGCCGACAGGGTTCCATGGCTACACCTTC. Residues: CASSPPTGFHGYTF.

This chain uses TRBV4-1 with TRBJ1-3, with TRBD1 identical over 8 bases. CDR1 and CDR2 from the germline V gene are MGHRA and YSYEKL. This CDR3 contains 16 residues. J gave up 3 bases and V 0 bases, and 4 bases lay outside the gene matches. As DNA, the CDR3 is TGCGCCAGCAGCCAAGATCAGGGGGCAATTGGAAACACCATATATTTT. It codes for CASSQDQGAIGNTIYF.

The V and J genes are TRBV27 and TRBJ2-7; 7 bases fit TRBD1. CDR1 and CDR2 (germline): MNHEY, SMNVEV (reference sequence). J gave up 4 bases and V 10 bases, and 10 bases lay outside the gene matches. This CDR3 has 13 amino acids. The CDR3 coding sequence is TGTGCCACGGGCCCGGACAGGTTATACGAGCAGTACTTC. Its translation is CATGPDRLYEQYF.

The chain uses TRBV11-3 and TRBJ2-1; 13 bases align to TRBD2. Germline loops: CDR1 SGHNT, CDR2 YENEEA. The CDR3 covers 17 residues. J was trimmed by 6 bases and V by 3 bases; bases with no gene match: 8. The CDR3 loop reads CASSFTGLAGIVNEQFF. The CDR3 nucleotides read TGTGCCAGCAGCTTCACGGGACTAGCGGGAATTGTCAATGAGCAGTTCTTC. Variable domain in full (rest from reference TRBV11-3 and TRBJ2-1): EAGVVQSPRYKIIEKKQPVAFWCNPISGHNTLYWYLQNLGQGPELLIRYENEEAVDDSQLPKDRFSAERLKGVDSTLKIQPAELGDSAVYLCASSFTGLAGIVNEQFFGPGTRLTVL.

The chain links TRBV5-1 to TRBJ1-1; 9 bases agree with TRBD1. The length of the CDR3 is 13 residues. Germline lookup yields CDR1 SGHRS and CDR2 YFSETQ. V dropped 7 bases and J dropped 4; count of bases not matched to a gene: 5. CDR3 sequence (DNA): TGCGCCAGCGGACCGACAGGGGGCACTGAAGCTTTCTTT. Translation: CASGPTGGTEAFF.

CDR3 amino acids: CASSFRDNYSPLHF. The CDR3 DNA is TGTGCCAGCAGCTTCCGGGACAACTATTCACCCCTCCACTTT. The V and J genes are TRBV7-9 and TRBJ1-6; maybe TRBD1 (6 bases). Deletions cut 3 bases from V and 8 bases from J, with 11 bases between. Germline V gene lookup returns CDR1 SEHNR and CDR2 FQNEAQ (reference sequence). CDR3 length: 14 residues.

The chain carries TRBV6-5 and TRBJ2-7, with D possibly being TRBD1 (5 bases). Per germline, CDR1 MNHEY and CDR2 SVGAGI. CDR3 length: 12 residues. The V end was cut by 6 bases, the J end by 2 bases, with 8 bases between. This CDR3 is CASRSGTYEQYF. The CDR3 DNA reads TGTGCCAGCAGGTCAGGGACCTACGAGCAGTACTTC.

The chain employs TRBV5-1 and TRBJ2-2; TRBD2 aligns across 7 bases. The CDR3 spans 15 residues. Trimming removed 1 base from V and 2 bases from J; junction bases left unmatched: 2. Germline assignment: CDR1 SGHRS and CDR2 YFSETQ. CDR3 DNA sequence: TGCGCCAGCAGCTTGTGGGGACTAAACACCGGGGAGCTGTTTTTT. This translates into CASSLWGLNTGELFF.

V usage is TRBV27 and J usage is TRBJ2-2, with a possible D match to TRBD2 (5 bases). The CDR3 length is 16 residues. V shed 0 bases and J shed 4 bases, with 12 bases lying between them. Germline CDR1 and CDR2: MNHEY and SMNVEV (reference sequence). The CDR3 sequence is CASSLSGGAVTGELFF. The DNA for the CDR3 is TGTGCCAGCAGTTTATCAGGAGGCGCGGTCACCGGGGAGCTGTTTTTT.

The gene calls are TRBV6-5 and TRBJ2-7; tentatively, D is TRBD2 (6 bases). The CDR3 is made up of 13 amino acids. CDR1 is MNHEY and CDR2 is SVGAGI in the germline V gene. Trimming took 6 bases from V and 2 from J, leaving 11 bases between them. The CDR3 protein is CASSVADAYEQYF. The CDR3 DNA follows: TGTGCCAGCAGCGTAGCGGACGCCTACGAGCAGTACTTC.

This chain connects TRBV5-1 to TRBJ2-3; D remains unclear. The CDR3 covers 16 residues. Germline-derived CDR1 and CDR2 are SGHRS and YFSETQ. The V gene lost 4 bases and the J gene lost 2 bases, with 17 bases spanning the gap. The CDR3 coding sequence is TGCGCCAGCAGCCCTCCGCGCGGTTCCGCCACAGATACGCAGTATTTT. This codes for CASSPPRGSATDTQYF.

The chain uses TRBV10-1 and TRBJ1-1; 12 nucleotides align to TRBD1. The germline CDR1 and CDR2 sequences are WNHNN and SYGVQD (reference sequence). This CDR3 is built from 16 residues. V dropped 7 bases and J dropped 10; count of bases not matched to a gene: 16. The CDR3 coding sequence is TGCGCCAGCACCTACACCGGGACAGGGGGCGATGGTTCAGCTTTCTTT. Translated, it gives CASTYTGTGGDGSAFF.

This clone was detected a few times. The chain couples TRBV6-1 to TRBJ2-7; the match to TRBD1 covers 9 bases. The CDR3 has 20 residues. After removal of 4 bases from V and 1 base from J, the junction contained 20 bases not matched to a gene. CDR1 is MNHNS, CDR2 SASEGT, per germline. The CDR3 DNA reads as TGTGCCAGCAGTGTTAGTGGGACAGGGTTTCGGCGGGGTGAATCCTACGAGCAGTACTTC. Translation gives CASSVSGTGFRRGESYEQYF.

The chain links TRBV5-4 to TRBJ1-3, with a tentative D call TRBD1 (5 bases). The germline V gene encodes CDR1 SGHNT and CDR2 YYREEE (reference sequence). CDR3 size: 11 residues. V was pared by 10 bases and J by 4 bases, with 9 bases between. CDR3 loop: CAQGLGNTIYF. Here the CDR3 DNA reads TGTGCCCAGGGCCTCGGAAACACCATATATTTT.

This clone has more than one count but fewer than ten. The rearrangement joins TRBV11-2 to TRBJ2-6; 14 bases line up with TRBD2. V lost 5 bases and J lost 4; bases outside the gene matches: 7. This CDR3 has 18 residues. Germline V gene data show CDR1 as SGHAT and CDR2 as FQNNGV. The CDR3: CASSPGTSGSTGANVLTF. The CDR3 nucleotides are TGTGCCAGCAGCCCCGGGACTAGCGGGAGCACCGGGGCCAACGTCCTGACTTTC.

The V and J genes are TRBV18 and TRBJ1-5, with D uncertain. V was clipped by 5 bases and J by 3 bases, with 11 bases between them. The CDR3 has 14 residues. Germline V gene lookup returns CDR1 KGHSH and CDR2 LQKENI. The CDR3 sequence: CASSLSRSNQPQHF. DNA of the CDR3: TGTGCCAGCTCATTGAGCCGGTCCAATCAGCCCCAGCATTTT.

This clone was seen once. This chain links TRBV6-1 with TRBJ2-7, with a tentative D call TRBD1 (6 bases). CDR3 length: 14 amino acids. Germline V lookup: CDR1 MNHNS, CDR2 SASEGT. V was shortened by 7 bases and J by 2 bases, with 15 bases between the two germline ends. The CDR3: CASITDRIAYEQYF. Written as DNA, the CDR3 is TGTGCCAGCATTACCGACAGGATCGCCTACGAGCAGTACTTC.